This is a list of T cell receptor beta chains from one sample in a study of metastatic and nonmetastatic thyroid tumors. With MiXCR, TCRdb reprocessed the PCR reads. The sample carries 25,000 to 35,000 clones, around a fifth recorded once. Source material: blood. These receptors originate from a female donor with papillary thyroid cancer or a benign thyroid nodule (not recorded which). Some clones in this sample may be carry-over from other donors' samples. CDR3s include the opening cysteine and the closing phenylalanine or tryptophan. Each record gives: clone size, V gene, J gene, D gene, CDR3 protein, CDR3 DNA. The D gene is left open where the match is weak. Clone size is given for some rows only: seen once, a few or many times, or a class if the clone is expanded.

clone_size: few; v_call: TRBV19; j_call: TRBJ1-4; d_call: NA; cdr3_aa: CASSHNEKLFF; cdr3_nt: TGTGCCAGTAGTCACAATGAAAAACTGTTTTTT
clone_size: many; v_call: TRBV6-1; j_call: TRBJ1-2; d_call: TRBD1; cdr3_aa: CASRTTGIGGYTF; cdr3_nt: TGTGCCAGCAGAACGACAGGGATAGGAGGCTACACCTTC
clone_size: many; v_call: TRBV15; j_call: TRBJ2-4; d_call: TRBD2; cdr3_aa: CATSRGGALAKNIQYF; cdr3_nt: TGTGCCACCAGCCGCGGGGGGGCCTTAGCCAAAAACATTCAGTACTTC
clone_size: NA; v_call: TRBV18; j_call: TRBJ2-1; d_call: NA; cdr3_aa: CASSPKTTSYNEQFF; cdr3_nt: TGTGCCAGCTCACCAAAGACGACCTCCTACAATGAGCAGTTCTTC
clone_size: medium-sized; v_call: TRBV6-1; j_call: TRBJ2-2; d_call: NA; cdr3_aa: CASSEAVGELFF; cdr3_nt: TGTGCCAGCAGTGAAGCGGTCGGGGAGCTGTTTTTT
clone_size: many; v_call: TRBV20-1; j_call: TRBJ2-2; d_call: TRBD1; cdr3_aa: CSASLSAGGNLGELFF; cdr3_nt: TGCAGTGCTAGTTTGTCGGCAGGGGGAAATTTGGGGGAGCTGTTTTTT
clone_size: NA; v_call: TRBV6-2/TRBV6-3; j_call: TRBJ2-7; d_call: NA; cdr3_aa: CASSYRDIAYEQYF; cdr3_nt: TGTGCCAGCAGTTACCGCGACATCGCCTACGAGCAGTACTTC
clone_size: many; v_call: TRBV27; j_call: TRBJ2-3; d_call: NA; cdr3_aa: CASSLPGRGAQYF; cdr3_nt: TGTGCCAGCAGTTTACCGGGCCGAGGGGCGCAGTATTTT
clone_size: many; v_call: TRBV18; j_call: TRBJ1-2; d_call: TRBD1; cdr3_aa: CASSGTGFMNGYTF; cdr3_nt: TGTGCCAGCTCAGGGACAGGGTTTATGAATGGCTACACCTTC
clone_size: many; v_call: TRBV7-9; j_call: TRBJ1-2; d_call: NA; cdr3_aa: CASSLEPLTNYGYTF; cdr3_nt: TGTGCCAGCAGCTTAGAGCCACTAACTAACTATGGCTACACCTTC